The 12 T cell receptor beta chains reported below all come from one sample, sequenced in a study of blood T cell repertoires in COVID-19. Data came from immunoSEQ multiplex PCR; TCRdb stores just in-frame clones and leaves some out. The sample holds about 210,000 clones, approximately 84% seen once. Sample: peripheral blood. These receptors all stem from a woman aged 45-60 years with active or convalescent COVID-19.

This rearrangement joins TRBV2 to TRBJ2-7; D uncertain. CDR1 SNHLY and CDR2 FYNNEI come from the germline V gene. V lost 8 bases and J lost 3, with 11 bases in between. The CDR3 sequence is 12 residues long. For the CDR3, the DNA is TGTGCCAGCGGCAGGAATATCTACGAGCAGTACTTC. Amino acids: CASGRNIYEQYF.

The CDR3 sequence is CASSQDHAGRAYEQYF. The DNA for the CDR3 is TGCGCCAGCAGCCAAGATCACGCAGGGCGTGCGTACGAGCAGTACTTC. The chain combines TRBV4-1 with TRBJ2-7; D is perhaps TRBD1 (5 bases). The CDR3 loop spans 16 amino acids. Trimming pared 0 bases from V and 4 bases from J, leaving 16 bases between. In germline, CDR1 is MGHRA, CDR2 YSYEKL.

This chain joins TRBV6-5 and TRBJ1-3, with a possible D match to TRBD1 (5 bases). This CDR3 region has 14 residues. Trimming cost V 10 bases and J 4 bases, with 17 bases left between them. Germline CDR1 reads MNHEY; CDR2 reads SVGAGI. The CDR3, as DNA: TGTGCCACCCGAAGGGGATCCTCCGGAAACACCATATATTTT. Translation: CATRRGSSGNTIYF.

This chain uses TRBV10-3 with TRBJ1-2, with D possibly being TRBD1 (5 bases). This CDR3 region has 14 residues. Trimming took 6 bases from V and 3 from J, leaving 14 bases between them. The germline V gene has CDR1 ENHRY and CDR2 SYGVKD. CDR3 nucleotide sequence: TGTGCCATCAGCAAGGGACTGATCGACTATGGCTACACCTTC. Translation: CAISKGLIDYGYTF.

On this clone itself: A read error may account for a junction end that differs from germline. V is TRBV6-1 and J is TRBJ1-4; 7 bases are a match to TRBD1. The CDR3 runs 12 residues. CDR1 MNHNS and CDR2 SASEGT come from the germline V gene. The CDR3 DNA sequence: TGTGCCAGCAGTGAATCTTTCCGGGACAGAGACTTT. It translates to CASSESFRDRDF.

J is TRBJ2-4 and V is TRBV18; 7 bases agree with TRBD1. J gave up 0 bases and V 3 bases, and 11 bases lay outside the gene matches. Germline lookup yields CDR1 KGHSH and CDR2 LQKENI. This CDR3 contains 18 residues. This chain's CDR3 is CASSPGPRDSKAKNIQYF. CDR3 DNA: TGTGCCAGCTCACCTGGTCCCCGGGACAGCAAAGCCAAAAACATTCAGTACTTC. Using reference TRBV18 and TRBJ2-4 for the parts outside the CDR3, the full variable domain is NAGVMQNPRHLVRRRGQEARLRCSPMKGHSHVYWYRQLPEEGLKFMVYLQKENIIDESGMPKERFSAEFPKEGPSILRIQQVVRGDSAAYFCASSPGPRDSKAKNIQYFGAGTRLSVL.

The gene calls are TRBV28 and TRBJ1-2; no clear D. Germline V gene sequence: CDR1 MDHEN, CDR2 SYDVKM. The V and J ends lost 3 bases and 2 bases respectively, with 13 bases between them. The CDR3 extends over 15 amino acids. The CDR3 bases are TGTGCCAGCAGTTTTGCGGGTTCCGGAAACTATGGCTACACCTTC. Protein: CASSFAGSGNYGYTF.

The CDR3 region is CASSQLAGGNYNEQFF. The CDR3 bases are TGTGCCAGCAGCCAACTAGCGGGGGGGAACTACAATGAGCAGTTCTTC. The chain links TRBV11-3 to TRBJ2-1; the match to TRBD2 covers 13 bases. Trimming at V came to 5 bases and at J to 3 bases, leaving 4 bases not matched to a gene. This CDR3 is built from 16 residues. Germline CDR1 reads SGHNT; CDR2 reads YENEEA.

This clone appeared a single time. V and J are TRBV24-1 and TRBJ1-2; D gene ambiguous. CDR3 length equals 14 residues. V lost 1 base to trimming and J lost 7 bases, with 12 bases between them. Germline assignment: CDR1 KGHDR and CDR2 SFDVKD. The CDR3 DNA reads as TGTGCCACCAGTGATTTAAAGGATCCGGGTGGCTACACCTTC. Protein sequence: CATSDLKDPGGYTF.

This chain connects TRBV5-6 to TRBJ2-1; D is perhaps TRBD2 (6 bases). V dropped 0 bases and J dropped 7 bases, with 14 bases sitting between them. The CDR3 loop spans 15 amino acids. Germline V gene sequence: CDR1 SGHDT, CDR2 YYEEEE. The CDR3 DNA sequence: TGTGCCAGCAGCTTGGGAACGGGAGCTATGAATGAGCAGTTCTTC. As protein: CASSLGTGAMNEQFF.

This chain uses TRBV3-1 (or the pseudogene TRBV3-2) with TRBJ2-2; the D gene is possibly TRBD2 (6 bases). Germline V gene sequence: CDR1 LGHDT, CDR2 YNNKEL (reference sequence). Trimming stripped 7 bases from V and 1 base from J, with 16 bases between. CDR3 length equals 16 residues. CDR3 in DNA: TGTGCCAGCACCGCAAGCCCCGGGGGGAACACCGGGGAGCTGTTTTTT. It encodes CASTASPGGNTGELFF.

The chain combines TRBV2 with TRBJ1-2; D uncertain. The V end was cut by 4 bases, the J end by 4 bases, with 7 bases between. CDR3 length: 12 amino acids. Per germline, CDR1 SNHLY and CDR2 FYNNEI. In DNA form, the CDR3 reads TGTGCCAGCAGTGGGGCCGGCTATGGCTACACCTTC. This translates into CASSGAGYGYTF.